Following are 27 T cell receptor beta chains from one sample sequenced in a study of patients and donors after allogeneic stem cell transplantation. MiXCR, applied by TCRdb to the RT-PCR reads, yields one record per CDR3 protein. The sample lists approximately 200,000 distinct CDR3 sequences, around two fifths occurring once. Sequenced input: blood, either unsorted or a sorted T cell fraction (not recorded which). The origin of the receptors is a human donor who was either an allogeneic HSCT recipient or a stem cell or donor lymphocyte infusion donor (not recorded which). It is not recorded whose cells these are; they may come from a transplant donor.

The table lists this clonotype with a few counts. The chain uses TRBV5-6 and TRBJ1-6, with D uncertain. This CDR3 comprises 16 residues. The ends were cut back, 4 bases at V and 7 bases at J, with 18 bases in the middle. The germline V gene has CDR1 SGHDT and CDR2 YYEEEE. The CDR3 nucleotides are TGTGCCAGCAGCAACAGAGCGAGGCCCCTAAATTCACCCCTCCACTTT. This encodes CASSNRARPLNSPLHF.

The rearrangement uses TRBV7-9 and TRBJ1-4; D is uncertain. This CDR3 has 15 residues. CDR1 SEHNR and CDR2 FQNEAQ come from the germline V gene (reference sequence). Trimming took 3 bases from V and 0 from J, leaving 8 bases between them. CDR3 bases: TGTGCCAGCAGCTTTAGCGGCGCAACTAATGAAAAACTGTTTTTT. This sequence encodes CASSFSGATNEKLFF.

V and J are TRBV28 and TRBJ1-5; possible D gene TRBD1, 5 bases. V gave up 6 bases and J gave up 1 base, with 13 bases separating them. The CDR3 totals 15 residues. The germline V gene encodes CDR1 MDHEN and CDR2 SYDVKM. The CDR3 DNA follows: TGTGCCAGCAGCCGGGGGACTGTGAGCAATCAGCCCCAGCATTTT. It specifies CASSRGTVSNQPQHF.

The V gene is TRBV10-3, the J gene TRBJ2-7; D unresolved. This CDR3 has 12 amino acids. Trimming removed 4 bases at V and 2 bases at J, with 6 bases between. The germline gives CDR1 ENHRY, CDR2 SYGVKD. CDR3 amino acids: CAISGGPYEQYF. The CDR3 nucleotides are TGTGCCATCAGTGGAGGTCCCTACGAGCAGTACTTC.

This clonotype occurred a few times. The chain employs TRBV7-9 and TRBJ2-2; TRBD1 aligns across 9 bases. In germline, CDR1 is SEHNR, CDR2 FQNEAQ (reference sequence). Trimming removed 4 bases from V and 1 base from J; junction bases left unmatched: 1. The CDR3 covers 15 residues. The CDR3 sequence is CASSYRGRNTGELFF. CDR3 coding DNA: TGTGCCAGCAGCTACAGGGGGCGGAACACCGGGGAGCTGTTTTTT.

This clonotype was recorded a few times. The CDR3 DNA is TGCGCCAGCAGCTCCATGGAGCAAGAGACCCAGTACTTC. Translated, it gives CASSSMEQETQYF. This chain joins TRBV5-1 and TRBJ2-5; D ambiguous. Germline CDR1 reads SGHRS; CDR2 reads YFSETQ. The CDR3 runs to 13 residues. V shed 3 bases and J shed 2 bases, with 8 bases lying between them.

In this sample, this clonotype turned up a few times. The chain has TRBV6-5 and TRBJ1-2; the D is unclear. V gave up 5 bases and J gave up 4 bases, with 14 bases separating them. Germline values: CDR1 MNHEY, CDR2 SVGAGI. The CDR3 is 14 amino acids. The CDR3 sequence is CASSQSRASYGYTF. As DNA, the CDR3 is TGTGCCAGCAGTCAAAGCCGGGCCTCCTATGGCTACACCTTC.

This rearrangement joins TRBV5-1 to TRBJ1-5; TRBD1 agrees at 7 bases. CDR1 SGHRS and CDR2 YFSETQ come from the germline V gene. The trim removed 4 bases at V and 7 bases at J, leaving 5 bases unmatched. CDR3 length: 13 residues. The CDR3: CASSDRVGQPQHF. The CDR3 nucleotides are TGCGCCAGCAGCGACAGGGTTGGACAGCCCCAGCATTTT. Filled out from reference TRBV5-1 and TRBJ1-5, the complete variable domain reads KAGVTQTPRYLIKTRGQQVTLSCSPISGHRSVSWYQQTPGQGLQFLFEYFSETQRNKGNFPGRFSGRQFSNSRSEMNVSTLELGDSALYLCASSDRVGQPQHFGDGTRLSIL.

The gene calls are TRBV12-3 or TRBV12-4 and TRBJ1-6; the D is unclear. Between the trimmed V and J ends, which lost 1 base and 14 bases, there was a span of 12 bases. The CDR3 is made up of 13 amino acids. CDR3 loop: CASSLGDFQSLHF. The CDR3 DNA sequence: TGTGCCAGCAGTTTAGGGGATTTCCAGTCCCTCCACTTT.

This clonotype was recorded once. This chain connects TRBV12-3 or TRBV12-4 to TRBJ2-7; the match to TRBD2 covers 12 bases. After removal of 3 bases from V and 6 bases from J, the junction contained 3 bases not matched to a gene. The CDR3 contains 14 residues. The CDR3 nucleotides read TGTGCCAGCAGTTTCCTAGCGGGGGGGCGCGAGCAGTACTTC. Translation gives CASSFLAGGREQYF.

This clonotype was recorded a few times. V is TRBV12-3 or TRBV12-4 and J is TRBJ1-2, with a weak D call TRBD1 (5 bases). This CDR3 comprises 16 residues. Trimming left V 7 bases short and J 1 base short, with 19 bases between. The CDR3 coding sequence is TGTGCCAGCACCTCTCATCGGGACGGACTTAACTATGGCTACACCTTC. It specifies CASTSHRDGLNYGYTF.

This chain connects TRBV7-6 to TRBJ1-4; D gene uncertain. Per the germline V gene, CDR1 is SGHVS and CDR2 is FNYEAQ. The CDR3 runs to 15 residues. V shed 5 bases and J shed 7 bases, with 17 bases lying between them. The DNA of the CDR3 is TGTGCCAGCAGCGCCGGACGTAGGGCCGGTGAAAAACTGTTTTTT. It encodes CASSAGRRAGEKLFF.

This clonotype was seen a few times. V is TRBV28 and J is TRBJ1-5, with D unresolved. V was pared by 1 base and J by 0 bases, with 10 bases between. CDR1 MDHEN and CDR2 SYDVKM come from the germline V gene. This CDR3 has 16 residues. CDR3 sequence: CASSLFWQISNQPQHF. In DNA form, the CDR3 reads TGTGCCAGCAGTTTATTTTGGCAGATTAGCAATCAGCCCCAGCATTTT.

In this sample, this clonotype turned up a few times. The genes are TRBV2 and TRBJ1-5; weak D call: TRBD1 (5 bases). Trimming pared 2 bases from V and 6 bases from J, leaving 14 bases between. The CDR3 runs 15 residues. Germline CDR1 and CDR2: SNHLY and FYNNEI. The CDR3 loop is CASSERRRGTQPQHF. As DNA, the CDR3 is TGTGCCAGCAGTGAACGACGGCGGGGGACTCAGCCCCAGCATTTT.

This clonotype has more than one count but fewer than ten. This chain joins TRBV4-2 and TRBJ1-2; possibly TRBD1 for D (5 bases). The CDR3 runs 16 residues. With 7 bases removed from V and 3 bases from J, the gap between germline ends came to 21 bases. Germline CDR1 is LGHNA and CDR2 is YNFKEQ. In nucleotides, the CDR3 is TGTGCCAGCACCCTTGGAGGGACTAAACAGGACTATGGCTACACCTTC. The encoded protein is CASTLGGTKQDYGYTF.

The rearrangement joins TRBV5-1 to TRBJ1-6, with a weak D call TRBD1 (6 bases). This CDR3 comprises 15 residues. Germline V gene sequence: CDR1 SGHRS, CDR2 YFSETQ. V shed 0 bases and J shed 10 bases, with 14 bases lying between them. This chain's CDR3 is CASSLDSQGNSPLHF. DNA of the CDR3: TGCGCCAGCAGCTTGGATTCACAGGGAAACTCACCCCTCCACTTT.

The chain links TRBV20-1 to TRBJ2-7; D is perhaps TRBD1 or TRBD2 (6 bases each). Trimming removed 1 base from V and 3 bases from J, with 13 bases in between. The germline V gene encodes CDR1 DFQATT and CDR2 SNEGSKA (reference sequence). This CDR3 has 14 residues. For the CDR3, the DNA is TGCAGTGCTAGAGCTACAGGGAGGAACTACGAGCAGTACTTC. Translating gives CSARATGRNYEQYF.

This chain joins TRBV9 and TRBJ1-6; weak D call: TRBD1 (6 bases). Germline lookup yields CDR1 SGDLS and CDR2 YYNGEE. This CDR3 contains 18 residues. Trimming pared 0 bases from V and 9 bases from J, leaving 22 bases between. The DNA of the CDR3 is TGTGCCAGCAGCGTAGATGGAACCGGACGGGGGGCGAGTTCACCCCTCCACTTT. Amino acid sequence: CASSVDGTGRGASSPLHF.

This chain uses TRBV6-5 with TRBJ2-1, with D hard to call. The V end lost 6 bases, the J end lost 0 bases, and 12 bases lay between the germline ends. Germline V gene data show CDR1 as MNHEY and CDR2 as SVGAGI. This CDR3 region has 15 residues. The CDR3, as DNA: TGTGCCAGCAGCTACGGTACGAGCTCCTACAATGAGCAGTTCTTC. Encoded protein: CASSYGTSSYNEQFF.

The sample holds a few counts of this clonotype. V and J are TRBV28 and TRBJ2-4; 8 nucleotides line up with TRBD1. Germline values: CDR1 MDHEN, CDR2 SYDVKM. This CDR3 contains 15 residues. With 5 bases clipped from V and 1 base from J, the junction kept 4 bases outside the gene matches. The CDR3 DNA reads TGTGCCAGCAGTCCCCGGACAGGGGCCAAAAACATTCAGTACTTC. Its protein product is CASSPRTGAKNIQYF.

The chain uses TRBV9 and TRBJ1-2; D possibly corresponds to TRBD1 (5 bases). V shed 3 bases and J shed 4 bases, with 13 bases lying between them. CDR1 and CDR2 from the germline V gene are SGDLS and YYNGEE. The length of the CDR3 is 14 residues. The CDR3 DNA follows: TGTGCCAGCAGCGCGAACTGGGGGGGCTATGGCTACACCTTC. Its protein is CASSANWGGYGYTF.

This clonotype was detected a few times. This chain connects TRBV7-8 to TRBJ1-5; TRBD1 is a possible D gene (5 bases). The CDR3 is 16 amino acids. CDR1 and CDR2 (germline): SGHVS, FQNEAQ. V shed 2 bases and J shed 1 base, with 12 bases lying between them. DNA of the CDR3: TGTGCCAGCAGCTTAATGGGGCCGGGAAGCAATCAGCCCCAGCATTTT. Translation gives CASSLMGPGSNQPQHF.

The chain recombines TRBV7-8 with TRBJ2-4; no clear D gene. Between the trimmed V and J ends, which lost 3 bases and 0 bases, there was a span of 6 bases. Germline CDR1 reads SGHVS; CDR2 reads FQNEAQ. The CDR3 spans 14 residues. The CDR3 coding sequence is TGTGCCAGCAGCTTTTCCTTAGCCAAAAACATTCAGTACTTC. Encoded protein: CASSFSLAKNIQYF.

This clonotype was detected many times. The chain combines TRBV29-1 with TRBJ1-2; weak D call: TRBD1 (6 bases). The CDR3 is 12 amino acids. CDR1 and CDR2 (germline): SQVTM, ANQGSEA. V shed 5 bases and J shed 0 bases, with 7 bases lying between them. CDR3 DNA sequence: TGCAGCGTTCGGGGGCCTAACTATGGCTACACCTTC. This codes for CSVRGPNYGYTF. The variable domain in full, with the rest retrieved from reference TRBV29-1 and TRBJ1-2, is SAVISQKPSRDICQRGTSLTIQCQVDSQVTMMFWYRQQPGQSLTLIATANQGSEATYESGFVIDKFPISRPNLTFSTLTVSNMSPEDSSIYLCSVRGPNYGYTFGSGTRLTVV.

This clonotype was seen a few times. In DNA, the CDR3 is TGTGCCAGCACCGGACAGGACTTCGATCAGCCCCAGCATTTT. Translating gives CASTGQDFDQPQHF. The chain is built from TRBV6-2 or TRBV6-3 and TRBJ1-5; 7 bases map to TRBD1. V lost 7 bases and J lost 5; bases outside the gene matches: 8. This CDR3 is 14 amino acids long. The germline V gene encodes CDR1 MNHEY and CDR2 SVGEGT.

This clonotype occurred a few times. The genes are TRBV24-1 and TRBJ1-5; D remains ambiguous. V was cut by 5 bases and J by 2 bases, with 9 bases left in between. CDR1 and CDR2 (germline): KGHDR, SFDVKD. This CDR3 is 14 amino acids long. The DNA for the CDR3 is TGTGCCACCAGTGTGGGCAGCCGCAATCAGCCCCAGCATTTT. Translated, it gives CATSVGSRNQPQHF.

The chain is built from TRBV29-1 and TRBJ2-7, with 10 bases identical to TRBD1. The CDR3 has 13 residues. V lost 7 bases and J lost 4; bases outside the gene matches: 7. Looked up from germline, CDR1 is SQVTM and CDR2 is ANQGSEA. CDR3 in DNA: TGCAGCGCCAATCCGGGACAGGGGTACGAGCAGTACTTC. Its translation is CSANPGQGYEQYF.